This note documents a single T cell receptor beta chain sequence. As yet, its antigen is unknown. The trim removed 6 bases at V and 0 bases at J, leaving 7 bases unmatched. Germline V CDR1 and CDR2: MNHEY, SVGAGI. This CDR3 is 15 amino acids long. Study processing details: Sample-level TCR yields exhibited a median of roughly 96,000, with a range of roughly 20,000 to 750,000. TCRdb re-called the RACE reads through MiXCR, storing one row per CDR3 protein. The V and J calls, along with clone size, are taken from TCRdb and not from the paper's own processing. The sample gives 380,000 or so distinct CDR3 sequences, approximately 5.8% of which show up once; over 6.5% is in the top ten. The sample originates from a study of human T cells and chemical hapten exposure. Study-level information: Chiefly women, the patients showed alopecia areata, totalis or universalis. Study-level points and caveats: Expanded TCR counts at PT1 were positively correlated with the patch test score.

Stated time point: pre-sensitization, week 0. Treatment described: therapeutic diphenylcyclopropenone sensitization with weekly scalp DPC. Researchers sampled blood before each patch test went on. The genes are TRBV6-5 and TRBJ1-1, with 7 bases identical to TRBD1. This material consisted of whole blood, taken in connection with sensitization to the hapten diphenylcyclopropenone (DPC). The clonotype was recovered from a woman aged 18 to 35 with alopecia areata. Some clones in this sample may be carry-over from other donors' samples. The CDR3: CASRTGDALNTEAFF. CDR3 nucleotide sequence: TGTGCCAGCAGAACAGGGGACGCCTTGAACACTGAAGCTTTCTTT.